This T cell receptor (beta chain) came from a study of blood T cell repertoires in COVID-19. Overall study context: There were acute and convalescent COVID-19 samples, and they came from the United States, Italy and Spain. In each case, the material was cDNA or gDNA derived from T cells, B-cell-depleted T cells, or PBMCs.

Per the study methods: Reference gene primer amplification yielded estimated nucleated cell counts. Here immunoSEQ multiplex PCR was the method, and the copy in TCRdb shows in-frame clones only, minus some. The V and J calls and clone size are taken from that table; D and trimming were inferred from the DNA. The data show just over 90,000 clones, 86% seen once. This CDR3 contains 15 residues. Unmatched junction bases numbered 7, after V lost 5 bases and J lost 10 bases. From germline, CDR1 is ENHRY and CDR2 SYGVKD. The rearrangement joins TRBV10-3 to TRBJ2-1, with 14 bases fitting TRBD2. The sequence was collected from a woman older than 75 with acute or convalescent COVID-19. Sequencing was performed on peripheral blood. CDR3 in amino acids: CAISPGLAGVREQFF. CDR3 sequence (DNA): TGTGCCATCAGTCCGGGACTAGCGGGGGTTCGCGAGCAGTTCTTC.